The next 25 T cell receptor beta chains were all read from a single sample in a study of tumor-infiltrating lymphocytes in glioblastoma multiforme. TCRB libraries came from RNA via three nested multiplex PCR rounds. A single record per CDR3 protein comes from TCRdb applying MiXCR to the multiplex PCR reads. This sample has over 10,000 distinct CDR3 sequences, with approximately 70% found just once. Source material: brain tumor tissue. All receptors come from a male donor with glioblastoma.

The J gene is TRBJ2-2, the V gene TRBV11-3; TRBD1 is a possible D gene (5 bases). The CDR3 contains 15 residues. The germline CDR1 and CDR2 sequences are SGHNT and YENEEA. Trimming removed 1 base from V and 1 base from J, with 7 bases in between. CDR3 DNA sequence: TGTGCCAGCAGCTTAGGGACAATGAACACCGGGGAGCTGTTTTTT. Amino acid sequence: CASSLGTMNTGELFF.

Only a few counts were recorded for this clonotype. A junction end diverges from the germline sequence, so it may reflect a read error. The chain carries TRBV9 and TRBJ2-1; the match to TRBD2 covers 16 bases. Germline CDR1 is SGDLS and CDR2 is YYNGEE. The CDR3 is 16 residues long. The CDR3 DNA follows: TGTTCCAGCAGCAAGGGACTAGCGGGAGGGCCAAATGAGCAGTTCTTC. Amino acid sequence: CSSSKGLAGGPNEQFF.

The sample holds one count of this clonotype. The rearrangement joins TRBV11-2 to TRBJ2-1; 7 bases are shared with TRBD1. V lost 7 bases, J lost 6 bases, and 18 bases stayed unmatched. There are 17 residues in the CDR3. Per the germline V gene, CDR1 is SGHAT and CDR2 is FQNNGV. The CDR3 coding sequence is TGTGCCAGCAACGTAGCAGTAAGGGGGCTTTCGCGCAATGAGCAGTTCTTC. Translation gives CASNVAVRGLSRNEQFF.

This clonotype showed up just once. The junction shows a germline mismatch at one end, possibly a read error. V gene TRBV11-3 combines with J gene TRBJ2-7, with D unresolved. The CDR3 runs 13 residues. CDR1 and CDR2 from the germline V gene are SGHNT and YENEEA. The CDR3 loop is CASSTCPTYEQYF. Here the CDR3 DNA reads TGTGCCAGCAGCACATGTCCGACCTACGAGCAGTACTTT.

In this sample, this clonotype turned up a few times. This sequence joins TRBV11-3 and TRBJ2-1, with 8 positions matching TRBD2. The germline V gene has CDR1 SGHNT and CDR2 YENEEA. The CDR3 is 17 residues long. Trimming took 5 bases from V and 0 from J; bases not matched to a gene: 9. The CDR3 sequence: CASSPGSGGASYNEQFF. The CDR3 nucleotides read TGTGCCAGCAGCCCCGGGTCCGGGGGGGCCTCCTACAATGAGCAGTTCTTC.

J is TRBJ1-1 and V is TRBV20-1; the D is unclear. V lost 3 bases, J lost 0 bases, and 8 bases lay in between. The CDR3 is made up of 13 amino acids. The germline V gene has CDR1 DFQATT and CDR2 SNEGSKA (reference sequence). The CDR3 spells CSASTSLNTEAFF. CDR3 sequence (DNA): TGCAGTGCTAGCACCAGCCTGAACACTGAAGCTTTCTTT.

There are a few counts of this clonotype. The gene calls are TRBV7-8 and TRBJ2-5; 13 nucleotides line up with TRBD2. Germline values: CDR1 SGHVS, CDR2 FQNEAQ. J lost 0 bases, V lost 3 bases, and 10 bases had no gene match. The CDR3 loop spans 19 amino acids. As DNA, the CDR3 is TGTGCCAGCAGCTTGGATCGACTAGCGGGGGGCGAACACCAAGAGACCCAGTACTTC. This gives the protein CASSLDRLAGGEHQETQYF.

About this clonotype itself: The conserved phenylalanine or tryptophan normally closing the CDR3 is absent here, so this likely arose from a read error. The limits of the CDR3 on the DNA are not certain, so only TCRdb's listed CDR3 is given. The chain couples TRBV20-1 to TRBJ2-1; TRBD2, as called in the table, went unchecked against the DNA. Both ends counted, the CDR3 spans 14 residues. Germline CDR1 and CDR2: DFQATT and SNEGSKA (reference sequence). CDR3 amino acids: CSARKAGDANEQSL.

The chain uses TRBV3-1 and TRBJ2-3; D might be TRBD1 (6 bases). The CDR3 covers 16 residues. Germline V CDR1 and CDR2: LGHDT, YNNKEL (reference sequence). The V end lost 3 bases, the J end lost 2 bases, and 15 bases lay between the germline ends. As DNA, the CDR3 is TGTGCCAGCAGCCAGAGTGTGGGGGCCAACACAGATACGCAGTATTTT. The encoded protein is CASSQSVGANTDTQYF.

The chain joins TRBV11-3 to TRBJ2-5; 11 nucleotides match TRBD1. From germline, CDR1 is SGHNT and CDR2 YENEEA. This CDR3 region has 14 residues. V lost 3 bases and J lost 5; bases outside the gene matches: 2. CDR3 loop: CASSFGQGAETQYF. In DNA form, the CDR3 reads TGTGCCAGCAGCTTCGGACAGGGGGCTGAGACCCAGTACTTC.

Only a few counts were recorded for this clonotype. In this CDR3 the conserved last residue, phenylalanine or tryptophan, is missing, so a read error is likely. V is TRBV28 and J is TRBJ2-1; no firm D call. Germline lookup yields CDR1 MDHEN and CDR2 SYDVKM. This CDR3 has 14 amino acids. Deletions cut 7 bases from V and 0 bases from J, with 10 bases between. The CDR3 region is CASTTKSSYNEQFS. CDR3 DNA sequence: TGTGCCAGCACGACCAAAAGCTCCTACAATGAGCAGTTCTCC.

Worth noting for this clonotype: A junction boundary mismatches the germline segment, possibly from a read error. The V gene is TRBV10-3, the J gene TRBJ2-4, with 9 positions matching TRBD1. Germline CDR1 ENHRY, CDR2 SYGVKD. This CDR3 spans 13 amino acids. CDR3 sequence reads: CAVSEDRGNIQYF. CDR3 DNA: TGTGCCGTCAGTGAAGACAGGGGGAACATTCAGTATTTC.

This clonotype rates as medium-sized. One end of the junction is discordant with germline, which a read error may explain. The V and J genes are TRBV5-6 and TRBJ2-1; no clear D. The CDR3 loop spans 13 amino acids. Germline V gene lookup returns CDR1 SGHDT and CDR2 YYEEEE. The CDR3 reads CASSSVAYNEQFF. Here the CDR3 DNA reads TGTGCCAGCAGCTCCGTTGCCTATAATGAGCAGTTCTTC.

The chain is built from TRBV20-1 and TRBJ1-5; tentative D call: TRBD1 (6 bases). V shed 3 bases and J shed 7 bases, with 19 bases lying between them. Per the germline V gene, CDR1 is DFQATT and CDR2 is SNEGSKA (reference sequence). This CDR3 has 15 amino acids. CDR3 coding DNA: TGCAGTGCTAGCCAGACTGCAGGGGTGAGGCAGCCCCAGCATTTT. Translated, it gives CSASQTAGVRQPQHF.

V is TRBV4-3 and J is TRBJ2-3; 12 nucleotides match TRBD2. In germline, CDR1 is LGHNA, CDR2 YSLEER. This CDR3 is 18 amino acids long. V lost 0 bases to trimming and J lost 11 bases; unmatched junction nucleotides: 15. The CDR3 DNA follows: TGCGCCAGCAGCCAAGATTTGCGGCTAGCGGGAGGGCCCGGTATGCAGTATTTT. Translation: CASSQDLRLAGGPGMQYF.

Remarks on this clonotype: One junction end disagrees with the germline gene, perhaps due to a read error. This chain connects TRBV30 to TRBJ1-1, with a tentative D call TRBD1 (5 bases). Germline CDR1 is GTSNPN and CDR2 is SVGIG (reference sequence). The CDR3 length is 13 residues. CDR3 in DNA: TGTGCTAGCCTAACAGGATTGAATACTGAAGCTTTCTTT. This encodes CASLTGLNTEAFF.

Ten or more counts support this clonotype. The chain links TRBV3-1 to TRBJ2-5, with 10 bases matching TRBD2. The V segment lost 6 bases and the J segment 2 bases; nucleotides outside the gene matches: 9. The CDR3 spans 16 residues. The germline CDR1 and CDR2 sequences are LGHDT and YNNKEL (reference sequence). The CDR3 DNA follows: TGTGCCAGCAGTTGGGTAGCGGGAGGTCATCAAGAGACCCAGTACTTC. Amino acids: CASSWVAGGHQETQYF.

As for this clonotype: A read error is possible here, since a much larger clone lies one base away. This chain uses TRBV7-9 with TRBJ2-7; 16 bases fit TRBD2. This CDR3 region has 17 residues. Per germline, CDR1 SEHNR and CDR2 FQNEAQ (reference sequence). The CDR3 region is CASTGTSGRAPSGEHYF. The CDR3 region has the DNA TGTGCCAGCACAGGGACTAGCGGGAGGGCCCCCTCGGGAGAGCATTACTTC.

Notes on this clonotype: Likely a read error: the CDR3 ends without its conserved phenylalanine or tryptophan. The DNA is left out, because the CDR3 cannot be placed on it with certainty; the CDR3 is given as TCRdb lists it. The CDR3 sequence is CSARDGTSEGYEQYS. The chain carries TRBV20-1 and TRBJ2-7; TRBD2 is the table's D call and was not checked against the DNA. The CDR3 spans 15 amino acids, including both terminal residues. CDR1 DFQATT and CDR2 SNEGSKA come from the germline V gene (reference sequence).

V gene TRBV10-3 combines with J gene TRBJ2-1; D is unresolved. V was shortened by 0 bases and J by 1 base, with 4 bases between the two germline ends. Germline V gene data show CDR1 as ENHRY and CDR2 as SYGVKD. The CDR3 sequence is 14 residues long. CDR3 coding DNA: TGTGCCATCAGTGAGTCTAGATCCTACAATGAGCAGTTCTTC. Translating it yields CAISESRSYNEQFF.

With respect to this clonotype: With a much larger clone just one base away, this may be a read error. The chain recombines TRBV7-9 with TRBJ2-3; D uncertain. The V gene's germline CDR1 is SEHNR and CDR2 FQNEAQ (reference sequence). V shed 6 bases and J shed 1 base, with 20 bases lying between them. The CDR3 runs to 17 residues. The CDR3 nucleotides read TGTGCCAGCAGGACCACCTCCGGTCTTAATCGCACAGATACGCAGTATTTT. It is translated as CASRTTSGLNRTDTQYF.

A word on this clonotype: One end of the junction varies from germline; a read error may be responsible. The CDR3, as DNA: TGCAGTGCACCCCCCCGGGAAGCCAAAAACATTCAATACTTC. Residues: CSAPPREAKNIQYF. The chain recombines TRBV20-1 with TRBJ2-4; D is possibly TRBD2 (5 bases). Germline CDR1 reads DFQATT; CDR2 reads SNEGSKA (reference sequence). This CDR3 contains 14 residues.

A note on this clonotype: Because the CDR3 is missing its conserved closing phenylalanine or tryptophan, this is likely a read error. This rearrangement joins TRBV11-2 to TRBJ1-1; TRBD1 aligns across 8 bases. This CDR3 is built from 12 residues. Germline CDR1 SGHAT, CDR2 FQNNGV. Trimming took 1 base from V and 10 from J; bases not matched to a gene: 2. The CDR3 DNA reads TGTGCCAGCAGCTTAGTACAGGGGGTAGCTTTCTAT. Translated, it gives CASSLVQGVAFY.

The chain carries TRBV6-5 and TRBJ1-6, with D maybe TRBD1 (5 bases). Trimming took off 6 bases at V and 3 bases at J, with 9 bases between the two ends. Germline CDR1 reads MNHEY; CDR2 reads SVGAGI. CDR3 length: 14 amino acids. CDR3 sequence (DNA): TGTGCCAGCAGACCCGACAGCTATAATTCACCCCTCCACTTT. Translated: CASRPDSYNSPLHF.

This clonotype rates as medium-sized (0.01 to 0.1%). The chain links TRBV10-2 to TRBJ2-1; 8 nucleotides match TRBD1. The CDR3 is made up of 12 amino acids. Trimming removed 5 bases from V and 6 bases from J; junction bases left unmatched: 0. Looked up from germline, CDR1 is WSHSY and CDR2 is SAAADI. For the CDR3, the DNA is TGCGCCAGCAGTACAGGGGGCAATGAGCAGTTCTTC. This translates into CASSTGGNEQFF.